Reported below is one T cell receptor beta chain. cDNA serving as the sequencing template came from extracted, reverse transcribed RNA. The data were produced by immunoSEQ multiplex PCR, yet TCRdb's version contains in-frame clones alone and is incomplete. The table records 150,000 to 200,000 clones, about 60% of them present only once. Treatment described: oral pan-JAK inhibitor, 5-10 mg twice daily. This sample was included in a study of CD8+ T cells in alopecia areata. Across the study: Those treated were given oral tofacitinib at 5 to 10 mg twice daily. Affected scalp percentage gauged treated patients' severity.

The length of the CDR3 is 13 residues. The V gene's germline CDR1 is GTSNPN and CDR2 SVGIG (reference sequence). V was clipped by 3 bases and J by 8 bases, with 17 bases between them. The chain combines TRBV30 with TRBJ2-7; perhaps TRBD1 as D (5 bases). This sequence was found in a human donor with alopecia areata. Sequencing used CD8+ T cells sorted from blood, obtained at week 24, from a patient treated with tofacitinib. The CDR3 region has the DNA TGTGCCTGGAGCCCCGTAGAAAGGGGAAAGCAGTACTTC. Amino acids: CAWSPVERGKQYF.